This T cell receptor (beta chain) stems from a study of PD-1 and CTLA-4 blockade in melanoma. Data came from immunoSEQ multiplex PCR; TCRdb stores just in-frame clones and leaves some out. The sample includes roughly 30,000 clones, around 90% of them seen just once. Germline V CDR1 and CDR2: SNHLY, FYNNEI. Trimming took off 2 bases at V and 0 bases at J, with 15 bases between the two ends. The CDR3 is 17 residues long. The sequence was collected from a human donor with melanoma. The sequencing used CD8+ T cells from peripheral blood, collected before anti-PD-1 treatment. The J gene is TRBJ2-3, the V gene TRBV2; D perhaps matches TRBD1 (6 bases). CDR3 nucleotides: TGTGCCAGCAGTGAACGTCAGGGGTCCTTTAGCACAGATACGCAGTATTTT. This sequence encodes CASSERQGSFSTDTQYF.